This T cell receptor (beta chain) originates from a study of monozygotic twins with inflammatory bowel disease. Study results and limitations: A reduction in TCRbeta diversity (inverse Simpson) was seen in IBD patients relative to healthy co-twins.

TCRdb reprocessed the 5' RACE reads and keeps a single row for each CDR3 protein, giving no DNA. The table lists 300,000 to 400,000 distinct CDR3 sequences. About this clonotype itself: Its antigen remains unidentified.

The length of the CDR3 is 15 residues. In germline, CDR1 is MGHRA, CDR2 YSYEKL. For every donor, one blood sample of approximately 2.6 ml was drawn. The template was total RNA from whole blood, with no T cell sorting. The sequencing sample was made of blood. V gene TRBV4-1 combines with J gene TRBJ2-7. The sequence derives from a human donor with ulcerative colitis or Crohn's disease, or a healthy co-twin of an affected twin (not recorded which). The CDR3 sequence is CASSQDRIAVAEQYF.